The 20 T cell receptor beta chains given below trace back to one sample, sequenced in a study of T cell changes during pregnancy in multiple sclerosis. The assay was immunoSEQ multiplex PCR, and TCRdb's table has in-frame clones only and misses some. The sample lists tens of thousands of clones; 92% were seen once. The sequenced sample was peripheral blood, obtained before pregnancy. The receptors were sampled from a female donor with multiple sclerosis, enrolled in a pregnancy study.

In regard to this clone: This may come from a read error, since a much larger clone is one base off. The chain combines TRBV6-1 with TRBJ1-1, with D perhaps matching TRBD1 (6 bases). CDR3 length: 13 residues. Germline V gene data show CDR1 as MNHNS and CDR2 as SASEGT. Trimming removed 6 bases from V and 1 base from J, with 9 bases in between. In nucleotides, the CDR3 is TGTGCCAGCAGCAGACAGGAGAACACTGAAGCTTTCTTT. Amino acid sequence: CASSRQENTEAFF.

The chain uses TRBV9 and TRBJ2-5; 12 bases map to TRBD2. Germline lookup yields CDR1 SGDLS and CDR2 YYNGEE. The CDR3 spans 17 residues. The trim removed 3 bases at V and 4 bases at J, leaving 10 bases unmatched. CDR3 bases: TGTGCCAGCAGCGCTAGCGGGGGGGCCTTAGCCGCAGAGACCCAGTACTTC. Protein: CASSASGGALAAETQYF.

The chain couples TRBV30 to TRBJ1-6, with 10 bases lining up with TRBD1. The junction had 6 bases not matched to a gene; V was cut back by 1 base and J by 0 bases. Germline loops: CDR1 GTSNPN, CDR2 SVGIG (reference sequence). This CDR3 comprises 18 residues. The CDR3 here is CAWSGGTGAGSYNSPLHF. The CDR3 nucleotides read TGTGCCTGGAGTGGAGGGACAGGGGCCGGCTCCTATAATTCACCCCTCCACTTT.

The genes are TRBV27 and TRBJ2-5; D is unclear. Germline V gene lookup returns CDR1 MNHEY and CDR2 SMNVEV (reference sequence). The CDR3 has 12 residues. Trimming cost V 5 bases and J 3 bases, with 7 bases left between them. The CDR3: CASSDLEETQYF. CDR3 bases: TGTGCCAGCAGTGACCTAGAAGAGACCCAGTACTTC.

The sample holds one count of this clone. The chain carries TRBV27 and TRBJ1-6, with 9 bases identical to TRBD1. CDR1 is MNHEY and CDR2 is SMNVEV in the germline V gene (reference sequence). J gave up 7 bases and V 5 bases, and 6 bases lay outside the gene matches. This CDR3 has 15 residues. CDR3 protein: CASSTTGGPNSPLHF. The CDR3 DNA is TGTGCCAGCAGTACTACAGGGGGCCCCAATTCACCCCTCCACTTT.

This chain links TRBV4-1 with TRBJ2-5, with TRBD2 matching over 12 bases. The germline V gene encodes CDR1 MGHRA and CDR2 YSYEKL. The CDR3 contains 18 residues. Germline trimming cut 3 bases from V and 2 bases from J; bases unmatched to any gene: 10. The CDR3, as DNA: TGCGCCAGCAGCCACCCCAGGCGGACTAGCGGGGCTCAAGAGACCCAGTACTTC. As protein: CASSHPRRTSGAQETQYF.

This clone was seen more than once but under ten times. The rearrangement joins TRBV7-9 to TRBJ1-1, with D perhaps TRBD1 (5 bases). Germline CDR1 is SEHNR and CDR2 is FQNEAQ (reference sequence). V was trimmed by 6 bases and J by 2 bases, leaving 16 bases between them. The CDR3 covers 15 residues. CDR3 sequence reads: CASRPRQQINTEAFF. The CDR3 coding sequence is TGTGCCAGCAGACCCCGACAGCAAATAAACACTGAAGCTTTCTTT. The full variable domain, rest sourced from reference TRBV7-9 and TRBJ1-1, is DTGVSQNPRHKITKRGQNVTFRCDPISEHNRLYWYRQTLGQGPEFLTYFQNEAQLEKSRLLSDRFSAERPKGSFSTLEIQRTEQGDSAMYLCASRPRQQINTEAFFGQGTRLTVV.

This clone has a count of ten or more. This rearrangement joins TRBV15 to TRBJ2-7; D gene unclear. Trimming shortened V by 0 bases and J by 3 bases, and 3 bases separated the two germline ends. The CDR3 runs 12 residues. Germline values: CDR1 LNHNV, CDR2 YYDKDF (reference sequence). The CDR3 coding sequence is TGTGCCACCAGCAGAGACAGCTACGAGCAGTACTTC. Its protein is CATSRDSYEQYF. Complete variable domain (other parts from reference TRBV15 and TRBJ2-7): DAMVIQNPRYQVTQFGKPVTLSCSQTLNHNVMYWYQQKSSQAPKLLFHYYDKDFNNEADTPDNFQSRRPNTSFCFLDIRSPGLGDTAMYLCATSRDSYEQYFGPGTRLTVT.

This chain joins TRBV5-4 and TRBJ1-1; D is possibly TRBD1 (5 bases). The germline gives CDR1 SGHNT, CDR2 YYREEE (reference sequence). The V end was cut by 0 bases, the J end by 0 bases, with 15 bases between. The CDR3 has 17 residues. Here the CDR3 DNA reads TGTGCCAGCAGCTTGGGGAAAACACGGGGGATGAACACTGAAGCTTTCTTT. The encoded protein is CASSLGKTRGMNTEAFF.

The chain uses TRBV11-2 and TRBJ1-1; D is unclear. Per germline, CDR1 SGHAT and CDR2 FQNNGV. CDR3 length equals 11 residues. Trimming stripped 6 bases from V and 7 bases from J, with 9 bases between. The CDR3 DNA is TGTGCCAGCAGTACTGTGCTTGAAGCTTTCTTT. Residues: CASSTVLEAFF.

On this clone itself: Sequence at one end of the junction differs from germline and may be a read error. This chain links TRBV23-1 with TRBJ1-1; no firm D call. TRBV23-1 is reported as an ORF; its role is uncertain. The CDR3 sequence is 13 residues long. The CDR3 DNA reads as TGCGCCAGCAGTCGACGGAGGAACGCTGAAGCTTTCTTT. Translated: CASSRRRNAEAFF.

The chain uses TRBV5-1 and TRBJ2-5, with 8 bases aligning to TRBD1. Trimming took 2 bases from V and 5 from J; bases not matched to a gene: 2. The length of the CDR3 is 13 residues. From germline, CDR1 is SGHRS and CDR2 YFSETQ. The CDR3 here is CASSFGQGETQYF. The CDR3 coding sequence is TGCGCCAGCAGCTTCGGACAGGGTGAGACCCAGTACTTC.

CDR3 DNA sequence: TGTGCCAGCAGTTACGTGCAGGGTTTTGAAAAACTGTTTTTT. This sequence encodes CASSYVQGFEKLFF. The rearrangement uses TRBV6-5 and TRBJ1-4, with D perhaps matching TRBD1 (5 bases). V lost 2 bases to trimming and J lost 7 bases, with 11 bases between them. Germline V lookup: CDR1 MNHEY, CDR2 SVGAGI. This CDR3 is 14 amino acids long.

The J gene is TRBJ1-1, the V gene TRBV6-1; 9 nucleotides agree with TRBD1. The germline gives CDR1 MNHNS, CDR2 SASEGT. Germline trimming cut 1 base from V and 5 bases from J; bases unmatched to any gene: 2. The CDR3 has 14 residues. The CDR3 sequence: CASSEGTGETEAFF. The CDR3 region has the DNA TGTGCCAGCAGTGAAGGGACAGGGGAAACTGAAGCTTTCTTT.

V and J are TRBV21-1 and TRBJ2-1; the table's D call, TRBD2, was not checked against the DNA. TRBV21-1 is a recognized pseudogene. This CDR3 is 14 amino acids long. CDR3 amino acids: CASSKVRGAYEQFF. The CDR3 DNA reads as TGTGCCAGCAGCAAGGTGCGGGGGGCCTATGAGCAGTTCTTC.

J is TRBJ2-7 and V is TRBV7-9; TRBD2 aligns across 8 bases. The CDR3 length is 15 residues. With V trimmed by 5 bases and J by 2 bases, 8 bases remained unmatched. Germline V CDR1 and CDR2: SEHNR, FQNEAQ (reference sequence). In DNA form, the CDR3 reads TGTGCCAGCAGCGATCGGGAGGGGGAACCCTACGAGCAGTACTTC. Translation: CASSDREGEPYEQYF.

The CDR3 loop reads CASSYPGQGIYGYTF. DNA of the CDR3: TGTGCCAGCAGCTACCCGGGACAGGGAATCTATGGCTACACCTTC. The chain uses TRBV7-9 and TRBJ1-2, with 9 bases matching TRBD1. The CDR3 consists of 15 residues. Germline assignment: CDR1 SEHNR and CDR2 FQNEAQ (reference sequence). V lost 4 bases and J lost 4; bases outside the gene matches: 7.

V and J are TRBV6-6 and TRBJ1-1, with D hard to call. The germline V gene encodes CDR1 MNHNY and CDR2 SVGAGI (reference sequence). Trimming removed 6 bases at V and 7 bases at J, with 18 bases between. This CDR3 region has 14 residues. The CDR3 sequence: CASSRWTGEGEAFF. DNA of the CDR3: TGTGCCAGCAGCCGCTGGACGGGAGAGGGTGAAGCTTTCTTT.

The chain carries TRBV20-1 and TRBJ2-1; D is undetermined. V was pared by 2 bases and J by 9 bases, with 8 bases between. The CDR3 spans 11 residues. Germline loops: CDR1 DFQATT, CDR2 SNEGSKA (reference sequence). CDR3 loop: CSARSSVEQFF. CDR3 coding DNA: TGCAGTGCTAGATCCAGCGTTGAGCAGTTCTTC.

This chain links TRBV27 with TRBJ1-2, with D perhaps TRBD1 (5 bases). Germline V CDR1 and CDR2: MNHEY, SMNVEV (reference sequence). Trimming took off 5 bases at V and 2 bases at J, with 9 bases between the two ends. The CDR3 has 13 amino acids. CDR3 in DNA: TGTGCCAGCAGTGCGGGGGTGAACTATGGCTACACCTTC. It translates to CASSAGVNYGYTF.